Below, 20 T cell receptor beta chains from the same sample are listed, as sequenced in a study of CD8 T cells in Susac syndrome. cDNA came from about 0.5 to 1 ug RNA primed by random hexamers. TCRdb ran MiXCR on the immunoSEQ multiplex PCR reads and lists one entry per CDR3 protein. The table lists roughly 150,000 distinct CDR3 sequences, 85% to 95% of them singletons. Material: CD4+ T cells from PBMCs. Receptors originate from a human donor in good health.

J is TRBJ2-7 and V is TRBV18; D could derive from TRBD1 or TRBD2 (5 bases each). Germline V gives CDR1 KGHSH, CDR2 LQKENI. CDR3 size: 13 residues. The V and J ends lost 5 bases and 9 bases respectively, with 17 bases between them. The chain's CDR3 is CASSAIPGPGQYF. The CDR3 nucleotides are TGTGCCAGCTCAGCCATCCCGGGACCCGGGCAGTACTTC.

The genes are TRBV7-2 and TRBJ2-5, with D perhaps given as TRBD1 or TRBD2 (5 bases each). V was cut by 4 bases and J by 1 base, with 13 bases left in between. Per the germline V gene, CDR1 is SGHTA and CDR2 is FQGNSA. CDR3 length: 15 residues. CDR3 residues: CASSSYGASQETQYF. The CDR3 DNA reads TGTGCCAGCAGCTCTTACGGGGCGTCCCAAGAGACCCAGTACTTC. The whole variable domain, filled in from reference TRBV7-2 and TRBJ2-5, reads GAGVSQSPSNKVTEKGKDVELRCDPISGHTALYWYRQSLGQGLEFLIYFQGNSAPDKSGLPSDRFSAERTGGSVSTLTIQRTQQEDSAVYLCASSSYGASQETQYFGPGTRLLVL.

This clonotype appeared a few times. The CDR3 loop reads CASSRDSYTEAFF. The CDR3 nucleotides read TGTGCCAGCAGTCGGGACAGCTACACTGAAGCTTTCTTT. The chain couples TRBV12-3 or TRBV12-4 to TRBJ1-1, with 7 bases identical to TRBD1. Losses at the gene ends were 5 bases for V and 3 bases for J; bases not matched to a gene: 3. The CDR3 has 13 amino acids.

This rearrangement joins TRBV5-1 to TRBJ1-2, with D unclear. Germline values: CDR1 SGHRS, CDR2 YFSETQ. The CDR3 covers 13 residues. V lost 0 bases to trimming and J lost 8 bases, with 11 bases between them. CDR3 bases: TGCGCCAGCAGCTTGGTAAGAAAGGAGGGCTACACCTTC. Residues: CASSLVRKEGYTF.

This clonotype was seen once. The chain couples TRBV5-4 to TRBJ1-6; TRBD1 might be the D (5 bases). With 4 bases removed from V and 5 bases from J, the gap between germline ends came to 10 bases. Germline CDR1 and CDR2: SGHNT and YYREEE (reference sequence). The CDR3 is 14 amino acids. In nucleotides, the CDR3 is TGTGCCAGCAGCCCCGGGACCAATAATTCACCCCTCCACTTT. Protein sequence: CASSPGTNNSPLHF.

The chain carries TRBV23-1 and TRBJ2-5; D is ambiguous. TRBV23-1 is placed among ORFs of uncertain function. The CDR3 has 14 residues. Trimming left V 4 bases short and J 9 bases short, with 18 bases between. The CDR3 DNA is TGCGCCAGCAGTCTATTTCCACGGCACCCGTCCCAGTACTTC. The encoded protein is CASSLFPRHPSQYF.

This chain uses TRBV7-3 with TRBJ2-1, with 8 positions matching TRBD2. The CDR3 runs to 14 residues. Germline values: CDR1 SGHTA, CDR2 FQGTGA. The V gene end was trimmed by 5 bases and the J gene end by 6 bases; junction bases not matched to a gene: 6. CDR3 sequence: CASSLSGGLNEQFF. DNA for the CDR3: TGTGCCAGCAGCCTCAGCGGGGGCCTCAATGAGCAGTTCTTC.

The chain is built from TRBV18 and TRBJ1-2, with D possibly TRBD1 on 6 matching bases. Trimming stripped 4 bases from V and 4 bases from J, with 19 bases between. This CDR3 is 16 amino acids long. Germline V lookup: CDR1 KGHSH, CDR2 LQKENI. The CDR3 region has the DNA TGTGCCAGCTCACGACAGGACATCACCATGGGCTATGGCTACACCTTC. Its translation is CASSRQDITMGYGYTF.

The chain recombines TRBV11-2 with TRBJ2-2; D may correspond to TRBD1 or TRBD2 (6 bases each). The CDR3 totals 15 residues. Deletions cut 8 bases from V and 4 bases from J, with 17 bases between. The germline gives CDR1 SGHAT, CDR2 FQNNGV. CDR3 coding DNA: TGTGCCAGCGTGCGGGGTGGAGGGGGCACCGGGGAGCTGTTTTTT. Its translation is CASVRGGGGTGELFF.

The chain has TRBV29-1 and TRBJ2-7, with D uncertain. V shed 2 bases and J shed 7 bases, with 12 bases lying between them. The CDR3 spans 12 residues. Germline V gene data show CDR1 as SQVTM and CDR2 as ANQGSEA. The CDR3, as DNA: TGCAGCGTTGAATTGGGCCCTGTAGAGCAGTACTTC. It translates to CSVELGPVEQYF.

The chain joins TRBV10-3 to TRBJ1-2; D not resolved. CDR1 is ENHRY, CDR2 SYGVKD, per germline. Trimming left V 3 bases short and J 2 bases short, with 13 bases between. This CDR3 is 15 amino acids long. This chain's CDR3 is CAISDMRYSNYGYTF. The CDR3 DNA follows: TGTGCCATCAGTGACATGAGGTACAGCAACTATGGCTACACCTTC.

The chain links TRBV10-3 to TRBJ1-5; D perhaps matches TRBD1 (5 bases). The CDR3 has 15 amino acids. V lost 3 bases, J lost 4 bases, and 13 bases lay in between. CDR1 is ENHRY, CDR2 SYGVKD, per germline. The CDR3 spells CAISDQFGGNQPQHF. CDR3 nucleotide sequence: TGTGCCATCAGTGATCAGTTTGGGGGGAATCAGCCCCAGCATTTT.

The chain carries TRBV2 and TRBJ2-7; the D gene could be TRBD1 or TRBD2 (5 bases each). V was shortened by 5 bases and J by 6 bases, with 11 bases between the two germline ends. Germline V lookup: CDR1 SNHLY, CDR2 FYNNEI. The CDR3 consists of 12 residues. CDR3 residues: CASSQGRSEQYF. The CDR3 region has the DNA TGTGCCAGCAGTCAGGGACGGAGCGAGCAGTACTTC.

V usage is TRBV2 and J usage is TRBJ2-5; TRBD2 is a possible D gene (7 bases). Trimming took 4 bases from V and 1 from J, leaving 13 bases between them. CDR3 length: 15 amino acids. Germline lookup yields CDR1 SNHLY and CDR2 FYNNEI. The CDR3 here is CASSAAGALQETQYF. In DNA form, the CDR3 reads TGTGCCAGCAGTGCGGCGGGGGCCCTCCAAGAGACCCAGTACTTC. The full variable domain, completed using reference TRBV2 and TRBJ2-5, is EPEVTQTPSHQVTQMGQEVILRCVPISNHLYFYWYRQILGQKVEFLVSFYNNEISEKSEIFDDQFSVERPDGSNFTLKIRSTKLEDSAMYFCASSAAGALQETQYFGPGTRLLVL.

The rearrangement uses TRBV7-2 and TRBJ1-6; 7 positions match TRBD1. V was pared by 2 bases and J by 8 bases, with 6 bases of the junction left unmatched. Germline V gene data show CDR1 as SGHTA and CDR2 as FQGNSA. The CDR3 extends over 15 amino acids. The CDR3 DNA follows: TGTGCCAGCAGCTTAAGGGGACAGCCTTATTCACCCCTCCACTTT. Its protein product is CASSLRGQPYSPLHF. The full variable domain, in which reference TRBV7-2 and TRBJ1-6 provide the parts outside the CDR3, is GAGVSQSPSNKVTEKGKDVELRCDPISGHTALYWYRQSLGQGLEFLIYFQGNSAPDKSGLPSDRFSAERTGGSVSTLTIQRTQQEDSAVYLCASSLRGQPYSPLHFGNGTRLTVT.

The CDR3 DNA is TGCAGTGCCCCCCCGGTCCCAGGCGACGGCTACACCTTC. Translated, it gives CSAPPVPGDGYTF. J is TRBJ1-2 and V is TRBV20-1; D gene ambiguous. Trimming shortened V by 6 bases and J by 8 bases, and 19 bases separated the two germline ends. Germline V lookup: CDR1 DFQATT, CDR2 SNEGSKA (reference sequence). This CDR3 comprises 13 residues.

The chain combines TRBV29-1 with TRBJ2-1, with D possibly TRBD1 on 5 matching bases. This CDR3 has 15 residues. Trimming pared 7 bases from V and 1 base from J, leaving 17 bases between. Germline-derived CDR1 and CDR2 are SQVTM and ANQGSEA. The CDR3 loop is CSATRTIKSYNEQFF. CDR3 DNA: TGCAGCGCCACACGGACAATAAAGTCCTACAATGAGCAGTTCTTC.

The chain recombines TRBV12-3 or TRBV12-4 with TRBJ2-2; D unresolved. Trimming pared 8 bases from V and 6 bases from J, leaving 10 bases between. The CDR3 is 12 amino acids. Written as DNA, the CDR3 is TGTGCCAGCTGGCTGTGGTCCGGGGAGCTGTTTTTT. It yields the protein CASWLWSGELFF.

The CDR3 region has the DNA TGTGCTAGTTGTCCGTCTGGGGCCAACGTCCTGACTTTC. As protein: CASCPSGANVLTF. The chain uses TRBV12-5 and TRBJ2-6; D unclear. This CDR3 region has 13 residues. V lost 8 bases and J lost 1, with 6 bases in between. In germline, CDR1 is LGHNT, CDR2 FRNRAP.

In this sample, this clonotype turned up once. The chain combines TRBV12-3 or TRBV12-4 with TRBJ2-3; no clear D gene. V shed 6 bases and J shed 6 bases, with 16 bases lying between them. The CDR3 extends over 14 amino acids. CDR3 region: CASSSYFGPDTQYF. CDR3 DNA: TGTGCCAGCAGCTCATATTTTGGGCCCGATACGCAGTATTTT.